The T cell receptor (beta chain) described here comes from a study of Graves' ophthalmopathy and Graves' hyperthyroidism. Study background: The collection of peripheral blood took place at initial diagnosis, before any treatment.

This clonotype occurred many times. Its antigen is as yet unknown. RNA transcripts provided the template for amplifying TCR beta CDR3 regions. Amplification began with first-round RT-PCR using HTBI primers, then second-round multiplex PCR was performed. TCRdb itself ran the multiplex PCR reads through MiXCR, one entry per CDR3 protein. Here the sample spans some 390,000 distinct CDR3 sequences, about a sixth being singletons. CDR3 length equals 18 residues. V dropped 2 bases and J dropped 0 bases, with 17 bases sitting between them. Germline V gives CDR1 MGHRA, CDR2 YSYEKL. Study-level points and caveats: Ophthalmopathy progression prediction by the model yielded a sensitivity of about 68% and a specificity of 72.22%.

Certain patients, namely those with other autoimmune diseases, uncontrolled infections, pregnancy or lactation, were excluded. This sequence originates from a woman in her late teens or twenties with Graves' ophthalmopathy. The rearrangement joins TRBV4-1 to TRBJ1-3; D ambiguous. The sequenced sample consisted of peripheral blood. CDR3 in DNA: TGCGCCAGCAGCCAAAAGATCCCCACCCCAAGCTCTGGAAACACCATATATTTT. This translates into CASSQKIPTPSSGNTIYF.